This T cell receptor beta chain originates from a study of CD8+ T cells in alopecia areata. Trimming removed 4 bases at V and 6 bases at J, with 9 bases between. The CDR3 totals 12 residues. Germline CDR1 and CDR2: MNHNY and SVGAGI (reference sequence). Study-wide findings and caveats: Uncertainty about whether baseline CD8+ expansion is linked to response remains, with one nonresponder.

As for this clone: Its antigen is undetermined.

Treatment of the sample: oral pan-JAK inhibitor, 5-10 mg twice daily. It was cDNA, reverse transcribed from extracted RNA, that served as the sequencing template. Clones were read by immunoSEQ multiplex PCR, and TCRdb kept only the in-frame ones, dropping some. The data contain about 220,000 clones, 50% to 60% of them seen just once; the ten biggest clones take up more than 1.5%. This chain connects TRBV6-6 to TRBJ1-2, with D unresolved. The clonotype comes from a human donor with alopecia areata. Material: CD4+ T cells sorted from blood, obtained at week 4, from a patient treated with tofacitinib. Here the CDR3 reads CASSFGADGYTF. The CDR3 DNA reads as TGTGCCAGCAGTTTTGGTGCTGATGGCTACACCTTC.